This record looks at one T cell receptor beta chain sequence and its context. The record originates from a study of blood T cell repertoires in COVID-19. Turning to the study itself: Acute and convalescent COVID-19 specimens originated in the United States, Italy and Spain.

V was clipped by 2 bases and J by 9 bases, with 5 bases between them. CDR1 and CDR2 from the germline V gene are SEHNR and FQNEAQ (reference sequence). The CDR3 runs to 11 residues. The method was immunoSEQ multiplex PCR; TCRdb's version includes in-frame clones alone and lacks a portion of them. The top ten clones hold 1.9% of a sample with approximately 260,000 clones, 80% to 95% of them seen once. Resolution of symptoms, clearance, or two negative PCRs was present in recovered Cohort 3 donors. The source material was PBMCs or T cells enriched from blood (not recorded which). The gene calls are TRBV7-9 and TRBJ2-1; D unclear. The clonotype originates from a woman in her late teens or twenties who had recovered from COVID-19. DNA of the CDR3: TGTGCCAGCAGCTTACTTATTGAGCAGTTCTTC. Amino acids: CASSLLIEQFF.